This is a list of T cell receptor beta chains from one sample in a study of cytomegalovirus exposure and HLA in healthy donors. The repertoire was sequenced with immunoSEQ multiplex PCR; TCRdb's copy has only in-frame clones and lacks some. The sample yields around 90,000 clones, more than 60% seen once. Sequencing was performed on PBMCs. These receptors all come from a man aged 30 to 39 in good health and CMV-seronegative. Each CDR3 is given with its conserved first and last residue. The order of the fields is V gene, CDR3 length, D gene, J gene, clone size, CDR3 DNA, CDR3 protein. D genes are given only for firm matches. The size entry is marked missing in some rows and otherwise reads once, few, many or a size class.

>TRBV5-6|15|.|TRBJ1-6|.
TGTGCCAGCAGATTTACAGGAACCTATAATTCACCCCTCCACTTT
CASRFTGTYNSPLHF
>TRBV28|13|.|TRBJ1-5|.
TGTGCCAGCAGTGCGCAGGGGTTTAGGGCCCAGCATTTT
CASSAQGFRAQHF
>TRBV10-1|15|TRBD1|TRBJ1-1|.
TGCGCCAGCAGTGAGTCGATTCGCCAGGGGGCTGAAGCTTTCTTT
CASSESIRQGAEAFF
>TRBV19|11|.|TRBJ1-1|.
TGTGCCACCCAAGCCCAGGGTCGAGCTTTCTTT
CATQAQGRAFF
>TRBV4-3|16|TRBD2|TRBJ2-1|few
TGCGCCAGCAGCCCCACGGGGGGTAGCTCCTACAATGAGCAGTTCTTC
CASSPTGGSSYNEQFF
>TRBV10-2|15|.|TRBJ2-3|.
TGCGCCAGCAGCCCCGACAGCTATAACACAGATACGCAGTATTTT
CASSPDSYNTDTQYF
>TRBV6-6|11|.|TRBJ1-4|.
TGTGCCAGTTACGGGGTTGAAAAACTGTTTTTT
CASYGVEKLFF
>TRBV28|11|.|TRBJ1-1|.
TGTGCCAGCAGGGGGCGTCCTGAAGCTTTCTTT
CASRGRPEAFF
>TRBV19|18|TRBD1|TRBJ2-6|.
TGTGCCAGTAGTATTACCGGGACAGGGATCTCTGGGGCCAACGTCCTGACTTTC
CASSITGTGISGANVLTF
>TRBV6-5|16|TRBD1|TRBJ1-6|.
TGTGCCAGCAGTTCCGGACAGGGGCCCTCTGATTCACCCCTCCACTTT
CASSSGQGPSDSPLHF
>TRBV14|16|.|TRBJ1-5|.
TGTGCCAGCAGCCAAGCAAGCGGAGGGCCCAATCAGCCCCAGCATTTT
CASSQASGGPNQPQHF
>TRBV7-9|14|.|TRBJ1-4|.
TGTGCCAGCAGCTTACGTACTACTAATGAAAAACTGTTTTTT
CASSLRTTNEKLFF
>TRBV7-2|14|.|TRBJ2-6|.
TGTGCCAGCAGCCCGGGTGGCGGGGCCAACGTCCTGACTTTC
CASSPGGGANVLTF
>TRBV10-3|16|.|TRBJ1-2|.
TGTGCCATCAGTGAGTCTCGCACAGCCGGGGGAGGTGGCTACACCTTC
CAISESRTAGGGGYTF
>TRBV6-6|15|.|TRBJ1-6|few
TGTGCCAGCAGTTACCCACAGGGTAACGATTCACCCCTCCACTTT
CASSYPQGNDSPLHF
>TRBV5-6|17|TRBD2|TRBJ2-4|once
TGTGCCAGCAGCTTGGTTCTAGCGGGGGGCAGTGTTGACATTCAGTACTTC
CASSLVLAGGSVDIQYF
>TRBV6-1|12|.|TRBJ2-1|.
TGTGCCAGCGGACTGCGGGACAATGAGCAGTTCTTC
CASGLRDNEQFF
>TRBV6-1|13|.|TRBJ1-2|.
TGTGCCAGCAGTGGTCTGGTTAGACAAGGCTACACCTTC
CASSGLVRQGYTF